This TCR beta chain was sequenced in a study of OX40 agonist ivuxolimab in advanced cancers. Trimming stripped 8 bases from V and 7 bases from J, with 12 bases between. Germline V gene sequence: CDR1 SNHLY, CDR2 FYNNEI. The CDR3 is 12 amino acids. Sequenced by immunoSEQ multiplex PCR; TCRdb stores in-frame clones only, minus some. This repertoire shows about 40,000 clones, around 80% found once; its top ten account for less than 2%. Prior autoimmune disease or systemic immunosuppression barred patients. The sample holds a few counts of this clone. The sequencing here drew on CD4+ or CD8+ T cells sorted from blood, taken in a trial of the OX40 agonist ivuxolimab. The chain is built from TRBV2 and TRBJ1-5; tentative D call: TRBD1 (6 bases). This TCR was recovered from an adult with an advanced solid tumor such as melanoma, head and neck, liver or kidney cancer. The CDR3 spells CASRTDRQPQHF. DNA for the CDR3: TGTGCCAGCCGAACCGACAGGCAGCCCCAGCATTTT.